This TCR beta chain was sequenced in a study of graft-versus-host responses after intestinal transplantation. Across the study: Transplantation in recipients was multivisceral, liver-intestinal, or isolated intestinal.

Only in-frame clones appear in the TCRdb table, and some are missing; sequencing was by immunoSEQ multiplex PCR. The repertoire holds some 9,600 clones, with over 75% as singletons. CDR3 length: 14 residues. Germline V gene lookup returns CDR1 LGHNA and CDR2 YSLEER. Trimming at V came to 1 base and at J to 2 bases, leaving 0 bases not matched to a gene. This clonotype originated in a human patient who received an intestinal transplant, so some T cells may come from the graft donor. The sample here was PBMCs, taken more than 230 days after intestinal transplant. J is TRBJ2-5 and V is TRBV4-3, with TRBD2 identical over 8 bases. In nucleotides, the CDR3 is TGCGCCAGCAGCCAAGTAGCGGGGCAAGAGACCCAGTACTTC. Protein sequence: CASSQVAGQETQYF.